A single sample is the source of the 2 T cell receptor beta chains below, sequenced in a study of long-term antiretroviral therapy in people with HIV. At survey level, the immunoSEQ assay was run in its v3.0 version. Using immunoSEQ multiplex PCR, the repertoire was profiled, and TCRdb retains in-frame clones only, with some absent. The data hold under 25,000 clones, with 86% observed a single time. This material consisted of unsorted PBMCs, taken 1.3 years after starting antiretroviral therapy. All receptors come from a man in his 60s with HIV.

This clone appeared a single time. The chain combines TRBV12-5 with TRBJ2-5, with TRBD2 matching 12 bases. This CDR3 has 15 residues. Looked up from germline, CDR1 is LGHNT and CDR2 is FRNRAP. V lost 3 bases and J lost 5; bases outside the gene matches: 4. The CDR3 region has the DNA TGTGCTAGTGGTTTCGCGACTAGCGGGGGTGAGACCCAGTACTTC. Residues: CASGFATSGGETQYF. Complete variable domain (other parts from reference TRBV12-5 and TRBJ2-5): DARVTQTPRHKVTEMGQEVTMRCQPILGHNTVFWYRQTMMQGLELLAYFRNRAPLDDSGMPKDRFSAEMPDATLATLKIQPSEPRDSAVYFCASGFATSGGETQYFGPGTRLLVL.

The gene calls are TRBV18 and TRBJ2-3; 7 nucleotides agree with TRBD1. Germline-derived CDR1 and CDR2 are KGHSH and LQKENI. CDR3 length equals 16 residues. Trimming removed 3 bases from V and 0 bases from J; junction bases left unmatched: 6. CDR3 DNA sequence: TGTGCCAGCTCACCGTTGGGACAGACTAGCACAGATACGCAGTATTTT. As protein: CASSPLGQTSTDTQYF.